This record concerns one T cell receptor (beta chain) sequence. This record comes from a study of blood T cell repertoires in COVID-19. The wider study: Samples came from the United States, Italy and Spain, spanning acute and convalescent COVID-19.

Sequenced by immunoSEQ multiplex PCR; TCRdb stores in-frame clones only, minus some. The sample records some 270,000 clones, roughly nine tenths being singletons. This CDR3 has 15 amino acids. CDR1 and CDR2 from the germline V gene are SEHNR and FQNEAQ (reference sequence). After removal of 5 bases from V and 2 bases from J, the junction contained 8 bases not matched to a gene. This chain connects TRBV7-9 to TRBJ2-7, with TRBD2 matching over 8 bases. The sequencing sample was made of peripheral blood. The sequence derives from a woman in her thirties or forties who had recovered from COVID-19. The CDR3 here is CASSHPTSEAYEQYV. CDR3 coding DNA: TGTGCCAGCAGCCATCCGACTAGCGAAGCCTACGAGCAGTACGTC.